One TCR beta chain is described in this entry. This entry belongs to a study of blood T cell repertoires in COVID-19. Whole-study context: The study drew acute and convalescent COVID-19 samples from the United States, Italy and Spain.

CDR1 is SGHRS, CDR2 YFSETQ, per germline. V was cut by 0 bases and J by 4 bases, with 16 bases left in between. CDR3 length: 16 residues. Only in-frame clones appear in the TCRdb table, and some are missing; sequencing was by immunoSEQ multiplex PCR. The table shows some 66,000 clones, with approximately 91% occurring only once. The source of this sequence is a human donor in a cohort sampled during active COVID-19. The sequenced material came from peripheral blood. The V call is TRBV5-1, the J call TRBJ1-2; maybe TRBD1 (6 bases). The CDR3 loop is CASSLAGVLGGYGYTF. For the CDR3, the DNA is TGCGCCAGCAGCTTGGCCGGGGTCCTAGGGGGCTATGGCTACACCTTC.